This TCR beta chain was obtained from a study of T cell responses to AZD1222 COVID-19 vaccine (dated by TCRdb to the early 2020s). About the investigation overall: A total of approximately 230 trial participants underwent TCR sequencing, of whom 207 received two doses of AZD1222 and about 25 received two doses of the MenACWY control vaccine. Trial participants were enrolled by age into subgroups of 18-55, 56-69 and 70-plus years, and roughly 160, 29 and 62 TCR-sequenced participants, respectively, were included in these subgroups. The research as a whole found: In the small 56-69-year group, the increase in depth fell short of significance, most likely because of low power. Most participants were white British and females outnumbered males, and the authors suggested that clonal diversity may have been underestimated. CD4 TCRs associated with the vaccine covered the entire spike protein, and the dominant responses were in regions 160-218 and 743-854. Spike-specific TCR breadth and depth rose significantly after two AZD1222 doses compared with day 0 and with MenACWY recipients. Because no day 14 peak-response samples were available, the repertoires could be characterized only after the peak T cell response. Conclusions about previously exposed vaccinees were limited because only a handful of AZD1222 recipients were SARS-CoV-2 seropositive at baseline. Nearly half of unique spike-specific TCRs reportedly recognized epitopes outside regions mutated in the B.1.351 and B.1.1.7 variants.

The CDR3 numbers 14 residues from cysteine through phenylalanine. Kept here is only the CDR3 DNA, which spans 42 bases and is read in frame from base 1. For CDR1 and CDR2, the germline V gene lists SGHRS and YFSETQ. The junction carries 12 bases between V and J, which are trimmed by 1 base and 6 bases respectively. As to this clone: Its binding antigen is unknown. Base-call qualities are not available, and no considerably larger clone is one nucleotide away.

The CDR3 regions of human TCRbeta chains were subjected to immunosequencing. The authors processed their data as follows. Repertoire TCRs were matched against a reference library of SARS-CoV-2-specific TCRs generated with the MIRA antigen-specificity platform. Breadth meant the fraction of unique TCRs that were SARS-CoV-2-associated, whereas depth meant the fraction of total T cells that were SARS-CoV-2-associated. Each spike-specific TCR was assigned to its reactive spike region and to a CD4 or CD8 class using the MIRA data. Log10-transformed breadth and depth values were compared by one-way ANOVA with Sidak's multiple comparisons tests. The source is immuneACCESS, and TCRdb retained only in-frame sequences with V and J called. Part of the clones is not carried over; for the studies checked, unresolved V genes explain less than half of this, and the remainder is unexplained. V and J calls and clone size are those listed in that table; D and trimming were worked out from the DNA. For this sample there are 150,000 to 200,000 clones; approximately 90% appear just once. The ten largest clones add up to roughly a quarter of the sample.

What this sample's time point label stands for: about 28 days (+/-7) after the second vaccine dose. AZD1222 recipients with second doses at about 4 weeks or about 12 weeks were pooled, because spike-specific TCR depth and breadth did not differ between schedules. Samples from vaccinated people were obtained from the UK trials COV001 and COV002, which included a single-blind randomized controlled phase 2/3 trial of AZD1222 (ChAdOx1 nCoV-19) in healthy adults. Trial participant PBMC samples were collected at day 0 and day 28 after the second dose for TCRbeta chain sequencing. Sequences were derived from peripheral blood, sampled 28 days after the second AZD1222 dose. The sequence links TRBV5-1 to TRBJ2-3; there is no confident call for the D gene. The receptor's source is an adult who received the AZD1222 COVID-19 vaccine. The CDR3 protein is CASSLNLLPDTQYF. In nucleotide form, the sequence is TGCGCCAGCAGCTTGAACTTGCTCCCTGATACGCAGTATTTT.